One sample yielded the 24 T cell receptor beta chains listed below, sequenced in a study of blood T cell repertoires in COVID-19. Measured with immunoSEQ multiplex PCR; TCRdb has only the in-frame clones, and not every one. This sample has under 250,000 clones, with around 89% found just once. The sequenced sample was peripheral blood. Receptors originate from a man aged 30 to 39 with COVID-19, enrolled during active disease.

The chain has TRBV5-8 and TRBJ2-7, with D possibly TRBD2 on 6 matching bases. The CDR3 consists of 14 residues. The germline V gene encodes CDR1 SGHTS and CDR2 YDEGEE. Trimming left V 1 base short and J 2 bases short, with 10 bases between. The CDR3 reads CASSLSAGPYEQYF. CDR3 sequence (DNA): TGTGCCAGCAGCTTGTCGGCGGGACCCTACGAGCAGTACTTC.

This sequence joins TRBV29-1 and TRBJ1-3; TRBD1 might be the D (6 bases). Trimming removed 4 bases from V and 1 base from J, with 11 bases in between. The CDR3 extends over 14 amino acids. CDR1 is SQVTM and CDR2 is ANQGSEA in the germline V gene. CDR3 region: CSVVGQSSGNTIYF. The CDR3 DNA is TGCAGCGTTGTTGGACAGTCTTCTGGAAACACCATATATTTT. Together with reference TRBV29-1 and TRBJ1-3, the CDR3 gives the full variable domain: SAVISQKPSRDICQRGTSLTIQCQVDSQVTMMFWYRQQPGQSLTLIATANQGSEATYESGFVIDKFPISRPNLTFSTLTVSNMSPEDSSIYLCSVVGQSSGNTIYFGEGSWLTVV.

This chain connects TRBV24-1 to TRBJ2-7, with TRBD1 as a possible D gene (6 bases). Germline CDR1 is KGHDR and CDR2 is SFDVKD. This CDR3 contains 14 residues. V dropped 5 bases and J dropped 0 bases, with 10 bases sitting between them. The CDR3 sequence is CATSGGGYSYEQYF. CDR3 DNA sequence: TGTGCCACCAGTGGAGGGGGATACTCCTACGAGCAGTACTTC.

The J gene is TRBJ1-2, the V gene TRBV7-2; 7 bases align to TRBD1. Germline CDR1 SGHTA, CDR2 FQGNSA. The ends lost 1 base at V and 6 bases at J; junction bases unmatched: 8. The CDR3 extends over 15 amino acids. The CDR3 region is CASSLVRTGMNGYTF. The CDR3 DNA sequence: TGTGCCAGCAGCTTAGTCCGGACAGGAATGAATGGCTACACCTTC.

The rearrangement links TRBV5-1 to TRBJ2-1; 9 bases fit TRBD1. With 0 bases clipped from V and 8 bases from J, the junction kept 9 bases outside the gene matches. The CDR3 is 16 residues long. Germline CDR1 reads SGHRS; CDR2 reads YFSETQ. For the CDR3, the DNA is TGCGCCAGCAGCTTGGGTGGGACAGGGCCTGGGGATGAGCAGTTCTTC. It is translated as CASSLGGTGPGDEQFF.

V gene TRBV12-2 combines with J gene TRBJ1-6; the D segment call TRBD1 is taken from the table without a DNA check. TRBV12-2 is a pseudogene locus. The CDR3 runs to 15 residues. CDR3 in amino acids: CASRCRDRENSPLHF. The CDR3 nucleotides are TGTGCAAGTCGCTGCCGGGACAGGGAAAATTCACCCCTCCACTTT.

The chain employs TRBV19 and TRBJ1-4; D is unresolved. Trimming removed 7 bases at V and 3 bases at J, with 12 bases between. CDR3 length: 14 amino acids. Germline CDR1 is LNHDA and CDR2 is SQIVND (reference sequence). CDR3 DNA sequence: TGTGCCAGTACTACGCAGACTTCTAATGAAAAACTGTTTTTT. This codes for CASTTQTSNEKLFF.

The chain uses TRBV4-1 and TRBJ2-1; D perhaps matches TRBD2 (5 bases). CDR1 is MGHRA and CDR2 is YSYEKL in the germline V gene. This CDR3 has 15 residues. Trimming stripped 0 bases from V and 7 bases from J, with 13 bases between. The CDR3 DNA sequence: TGCGCCAGCAGCCAAGATTTGGTAGCGTTTAATGAGCAGTTCTTC. Amino acid sequence: CASSQDLVAFNEQFF.

The rearrangement uses TRBV18 and TRBJ1-5, with 11 bases aligning to TRBD1. J gave up 6 bases and V 4 bases, and 5 bases lay outside the gene matches. Germline V lookup: CDR1 KGHSH, CDR2 LQKENI. This CDR3 has 15 residues. CDR3 in amino acids: CASSLDRGPVQPQHF. The CDR3 DNA follows: TGTGCCAGCTCACTGGACAGGGGGCCGGTTCAGCCCCAGCATTTT.

V usage is TRBV7-9 and J usage is TRBJ1-2; possibly TRBD1 for D (6 bases). Germline CDR1 is SEHNR and CDR2 is FQNEAQ (reference sequence). CDR3 size: 15 residues. Trimming shortened V by 1 base and J by 6 bases, and 15 bases separated the two germline ends. CDR3 bases: TGTGCCAGCAGCTTAGTTCAGCAGGGGAGGGATGGCTACACCTTC. Translating it yields CASSLVQQGRDGYTF.

This rearrangement joins TRBV11-3 to TRBJ2-5, with D possibly TRBD1 on 6 matching bases. With 5 bases removed from V and 1 base from J, the gap between germline ends came to 14 bases. Per the germline V gene, CDR1 is SGHNT and CDR2 is YENEEA. The CDR3 is 15 amino acids. The chain's CDR3 is CASSLPWTVQETQYF. CDR3 DNA sequence: TGTGCCAGCAGCCTACCCTGGACAGTCCAAGAGACCCAGTACTTC.

The CDR3 region is CASSLGQTWNEQFF. CDR3 bases: TGTGCCAGCAGTCTTGGACAGACATGGAATGAGCAGTTCTTC. The chain joins TRBV6-2 or TRBV6-3 to TRBJ2-1; D is possibly TRBD1 (6 bases). V was clipped by 5 bases and J by 7 bases, with 15 bases between them. CDR3 length equals 14 residues. Germline V gives CDR1 MNHEY, CDR2 SVGEGT.

The V gene is TRBV28, the J gene TRBJ1-5; maybe TRBD1 (6 bases). The V gene's germline CDR1 is MDHEN and CDR2 SYDVKM. This CDR3 comprises 15 residues. The V end lost 0 bases, the J end lost 5 bases, and 11 bases lay between the germline ends. As DNA, the CDR3 is TGTGCCAGCAGTTTATGGGGCAGGACAGATCAGCCCCAGCATTTT. Protein sequence: CASSLWGRTDQPQHF.

The chain recombines TRBV3-1 (or the pseudogene TRBV3-2) with TRBJ1-1; 8 bases match TRBD1. Germline V gives CDR1 LGHDT, CDR2 YNNKEL (reference sequence). CDR3 length: 18 amino acids. V lost 4 bases and J lost 4; bases outside the gene matches: 17. This CDR3 is CASSREVDRVGYGTEAFF. The CDR3 nucleotides are TGTGCCAGCAGCCGGGAAGTGGACAGGGTAGGTTATGGCACTGAAGCTTTCTTT.

Concerning this clone itself: This sample includes further DNA sequences coding for the same CDR3. The chain couples TRBV6-5 to TRBJ1-2; 10 bases align to TRBD1. CDR3 length: 15 amino acids. The V gene end was trimmed by 6 bases and the J gene end by 0 bases; junction bases not matched to a gene: 4. The germline V gene encodes CDR1 MNHEY and CDR2 SVGAGI. The CDR3 here is CASSPGQGANYGYTF. Written as DNA, the CDR3 is TGTGCCAGCAGCCCCGGACAGGGGGCTAACTATGGCTACACCTTC.

As for this clone: The same CDR3 also results from other DNA sequences found in this sample. The rearrangement links TRBV28 to TRBJ2-1; D may be TRBD2 (6 bases). Trimming left V 2 bases short and J 0 bases short, with 8 bases between. There are 15 residues in the CDR3. Germline lookup yields CDR1 MDHEN and CDR2 SYDVKM. CDR3 amino acids: CASSLGGSSYNEQFF. As DNA, the CDR3 is TGTGCCAGCAGTTTAGGAGGGAGCTCCTACAATGAGCAGTTCTTC. The full variable domain, rest sourced from reference TRBV28 and TRBJ2-1, is DVKVTQSSRYLVKRTGEKVFLECVQDMDHENMFWYRQDPGLGLRLIYFSYDVKMKEKGDIPEGYSVSREKKERFSLILESASTNQTSMYLCASSLGGSSYNEQFFGPGTRLTVL.

The table lists this clone with a count of one. V and J are TRBV28 and TRBJ2-1; maybe TRBD1 (6 bases). CDR3 length equals 15 residues. V was clipped by 5 bases and J by 3 bases, with 14 bases between them. Germline V lookup: CDR1 MDHEN, CDR2 SYDVKM. DNA of the CDR3: TGTGCCAGCAGTCGCCGGGACACGAGCTACAATGAGCAGTTCTTC. It encodes CASSRRDTSYNEQFF.

This clone was picked up one time. V and J are TRBV24-1 and TRBJ1-1, with D tentatively TRBD1 (5 bases). CDR3 length: 15 residues. The germline CDR1 and CDR2 sequences are KGHDR and SFDVKD. The V end lost 4 bases, the J end lost 5 bases, and 16 bases lay between the germline ends. The CDR3 is CATSDASGGDTEAFF. The CDR3 DNA reads TGTGCCACCAGTGACGCCAGCGGGGGGGATACTGAAGCTTTCTTT.

CDR3 loop: CASDRLGDRPSFF. The CDR3 DNA is TGTGCTAGTGATAGGTTAGGGGACAGGCCGTCTTTCTTT. The V call is TRBV12-5, the J call TRBJ1-1, with 8 bases fitting TRBD1. Germline V gene data show CDR1 as LGHNT and CDR2 as FRNRAP. CDR3 length: 13 amino acids. With 7 bases clipped from V and 12 bases from J, the junction kept 13 bases outside the gene matches.

CDR3 nucleotide sequence: TGTGCCAGCAGCCCGCAGGCGACGGGACTCGGAGATACGCAGTATTTT. Amino acids: CASSPQATGLGDTQYF. The J gene is TRBJ2-3, the V gene TRBV7-2; perhaps TRBD2 as D (6 bases). Germline CDR1 SGHTA, CDR2 FQGNSA. The CDR3 spans 16 residues. V was clipped by 5 bases and J by 5 bases, with 20 bases between them.

Here the CDR3 reads CAISARVDGNTIYF. For the CDR3, the DNA is TGTGCCATCAGTGCCAGGGTTGATGGAAACACCATATATTTT. This chain joins TRBV10-3 and TRBJ1-3; possible D gene TRBD1, 5 bases. The CDR3 loop spans 14 amino acids. Germline V gene lookup returns CDR1 ENHRY and CDR2 SYGVKD. Trimming stripped 4 bases from V and 3 bases from J, with 10 bases between.

V usage is TRBV7-9 and J usage is TRBJ2-7; 16 nucleotides agree with TRBD2. Germline CDR1 SEHNR, CDR2 FQNEAQ (reference sequence). V lost 4 bases, J lost 6 bases, and 6 bases stayed unmatched. The CDR3 covers 16 residues. The CDR3: CASSSLGLAGGIEQYF. DNA of the CDR3: TGTGCCAGCAGCTCCCTGGGACTAGCGGGGGGGATCGAGCAGTACTTC.

To note about this clone: Germline and junction disagree at one end, which may indicate a read error. The chain joins TRBV18 to TRBJ2-7, with TRBD1 matching 12 bases. The CDR3 is 15 amino acids. Per the germline V gene, CDR1 is KGHSH and CDR2 is LQKENI. As DNA, the CDR3 is TGTGCCAGCTCACCTGGGACAGGGGGCTCCCACGAGCAGTACTTC. Protein sequence: CASSPGTGGSHEQYF.

The J gene is TRBJ1-3, the V gene TRBV15; a weak D match, TRBD1 (5 bases). Trimming took off 3 bases at V and 2 bases at J, with 14 bases between the two ends. Germline V gene lookup returns CDR1 LNHNV and CDR2 YYDKDF (reference sequence). The CDR3 is 16 amino acids. The DNA of the CDR3 is TGTGCCACCAGCAGGGAGCAGGGAAGAGCTGGAAACACCATATATTTT. The encoded protein is CATSREQGRAGNTIYF.